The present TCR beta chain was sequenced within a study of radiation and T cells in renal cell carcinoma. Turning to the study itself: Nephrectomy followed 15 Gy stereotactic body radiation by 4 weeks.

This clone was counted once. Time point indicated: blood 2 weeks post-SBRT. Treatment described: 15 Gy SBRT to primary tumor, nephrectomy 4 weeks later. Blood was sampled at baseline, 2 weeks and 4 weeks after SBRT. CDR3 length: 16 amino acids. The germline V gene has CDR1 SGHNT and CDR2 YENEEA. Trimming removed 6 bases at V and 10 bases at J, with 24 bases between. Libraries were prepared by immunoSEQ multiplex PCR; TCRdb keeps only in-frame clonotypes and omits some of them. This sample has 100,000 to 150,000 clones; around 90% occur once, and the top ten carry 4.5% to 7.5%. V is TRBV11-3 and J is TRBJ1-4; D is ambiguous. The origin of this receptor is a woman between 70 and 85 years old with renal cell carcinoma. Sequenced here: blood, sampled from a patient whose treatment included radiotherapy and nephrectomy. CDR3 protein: CASSSVGRFIGGKLFF. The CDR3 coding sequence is TGTGCCAGCAGTTCAGTCGGGAGATTCATCGGTGGAAAACTGTTTTTT.